The present T cell receptor (beta chain) was sequenced within a study of cytomegalovirus exposure and HLA in healthy donors. Study results and caveats: Using the classifier, cytomegalovirus status was reportedly diagnosed with high specificity and sensitivity.

TCRdb keeps only in-frame clones here, not all; method: immunoSEQ multiplex PCR. The repertoire has 200,000 or so clones, 65% to 90% of them found once; the top ten carry roughly 13%. On this clone itself: As yet, its antigen is unknown.

Source material: PBMCs. This clonotype was obtained from a woman in her thirties in good health and CMV-seropositive.

The CDR3 coding sequence is TGTGCCAGCAGCGTAACTAGCACAGATACGCAGTATTTT. This sequence encodes CASSVTSTDTQYF. The chain uses TRBV9 and TRBJ2-3; D ambiguous. Germline V gene lookup returns CDR1 SGDLS and CDR2 YYNGEE. Trimming removed 1 base from V and 0 bases from J, with 3 bases in between. CDR3 length: 13 residues.